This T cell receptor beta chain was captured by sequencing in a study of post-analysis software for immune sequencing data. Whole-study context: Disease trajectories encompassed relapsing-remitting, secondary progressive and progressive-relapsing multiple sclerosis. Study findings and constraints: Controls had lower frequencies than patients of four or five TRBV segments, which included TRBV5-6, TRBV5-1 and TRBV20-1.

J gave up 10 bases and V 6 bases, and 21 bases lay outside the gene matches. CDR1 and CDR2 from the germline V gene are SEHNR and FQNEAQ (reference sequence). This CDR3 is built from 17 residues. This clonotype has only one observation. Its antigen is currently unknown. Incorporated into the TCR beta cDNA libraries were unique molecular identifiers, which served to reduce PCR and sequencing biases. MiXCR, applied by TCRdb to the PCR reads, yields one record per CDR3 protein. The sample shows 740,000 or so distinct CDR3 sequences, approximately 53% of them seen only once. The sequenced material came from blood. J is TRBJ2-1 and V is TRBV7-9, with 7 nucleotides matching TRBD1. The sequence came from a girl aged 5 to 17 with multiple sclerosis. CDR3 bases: TGTGCCAGCAGTTTGCCACGACAGGGAATAGGGGCAATGGAGCAGTTCTTC. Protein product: CASSLPRQGIGAMEQFF.